Listed below are T cell receptor beta chains from one sample, sequenced in a study of blood T cell repertoires in COVID-19. TCRdb's table, derived via immunoSEQ multiplex PCR, lists solely in-frame clones and lacks some. The sample includes about 250,000 clones, nearly 90% of them seen just once. The sample taken for sequencing was peripheral blood. These receptors came from a woman in her twenties or thirties with acute or convalescent COVID-19. Both conserved end residues are part of each CDR3. A D gene is named only where the DNA matches it firmly. Some rows mark clone size as missing; the rest say once, few, many or name a class of expanded clone.

CDR3nt: TGTGCCAGCAGATCAGTCAGGGGCAGGGGGGAGCTGTTTTTT
CDR3aa: CASRSVRGRGELFF
d_gene: .
j_gene: TRBJ2-2
v_gene: TRBV11-2
abundance: .

CDR3nt: TGTGCCAGCAGCATCACCGTAGCGGGACCGAAAGAGACCCAGTACTTC
CDR3aa: CASSITVAGPKETQYF
d_gene: TRBD2
j_gene: TRBJ2-5
v_gene: TRBV11-2
abundance: .

CDR3nt: TGTGCCAGCAGTTACTCGTTCTACAATCAGCCCCAGCATTTT
CDR3aa: CASSYSFYNQPQHF
d_gene: .
j_gene: TRBJ1-5
v_gene: TRBV6-5
abundance: many

CDR3nt: TGTGCCAGCAGTTACATGGACAGGTCTCACGAGCAGTACTTC
CDR3aa: CASSYMDRSHEQYF
d_gene: TRBD1
j_gene: TRBJ2-7
v_gene: TRBV6-2/TRBV6-3
abundance: .

CDR3nt: TGTGCCAGTAGCTCCACGCTAGCGTCTCACACCGGGGAGCTGTTTTTT
CDR3aa: CASSSTLASHTGELFF
d_gene: .
j_gene: TRBJ2-2
v_gene: TRBV19
abundance: .

CDR3nt: TGTGCCAGCAGCTCCCGGGTCCAACCGGGCTACGAGCAGTACTTC
CDR3aa: CASSSRVQPGYEQYF
d_gene: .
j_gene: TRBJ2-7
v_gene: TRBV7-2
abundance: .

CDR3nt: TGCGCCAGCAGCCAAGACGCTAGCGGGAGGGGGAACAATGAGCAGTTCTTC
CDR3aa: CASSQDASGRGNNEQFF
d_gene: TRBD2
j_gene: TRBJ2-1
v_gene: TRBV4-3
abundance: .

CDR3nt: TGTGCCACAGGGACAGCCACCGGGGAGCTGTTTTTT
CDR3aa: CATGTATGELFF
d_gene: TRBD1
j_gene: TRBJ2-2
v_gene: TRBV24-1
abundance: .

CDR3nt: TGTGCCTACGAGATTGACAGGATCTCTGGGGCCAACGTCCTGACTTTC
CDR3aa: CAYEIDRISGANVLTF
d_gene: .
j_gene: TRBJ2-6
v_gene: TRBV30
abundance: .

CDR3nt: TGTGCCAGCAGCCCAGGACAGGCGACGGAAGTGATGTGGGGCTACACCTTC
CDR3aa: CASSPGQATEVMWGYTF
d_gene: TRBD1
j_gene: TRBJ1-2
v_gene: TRBV5-4
abundance: .

CDR3nt: TGTGCCAGCACCATACTTTATAATTCACCCCTCCACTTT
CDR3aa: CASTILYNSPLHF
d_gene: .
j_gene: TRBJ1-6
v_gene: TRBV7-2
abundance: .

CDR3nt: TGTGCCAGTAGTCAACTCTCTAGCGGGAGCGCCTCCTACGAGCAGTACTTC
CDR3aa: CASSQLSSGSASYEQYF
d_gene: TRBD2
j_gene: TRBJ2-7
v_gene: TRBV19
abundance: .

CDR3nt: TGTGCCAGCAGTGGGATAGCGGGAGTGAATCCCTACAATGAGCAGTTCTTC
CDR3aa: CASSGIAGVNPYNEQFF
d_gene: TRBD2
j_gene: TRBJ2-1
v_gene: TRBV6-1
abundance: .

CDR3nt: TGTGCCAGCAGCGTAGGTCACAGTCAGGGGGCTTTCACAGATACGCAGTATTTT
CDR3aa: CASSVGHSQGAFTDTQYF
d_gene: TRBD1
j_gene: TRBJ2-3
v_gene: TRBV9
abundance: .

CDR3nt: TGTGCCAGCAGTTTTAAGCTCCGAAGCTCCTACGAGCAGTACTTC
CDR3aa: CASSFKLRSSYEQYF
d_gene: .
j_gene: TRBJ2-7
v_gene: TRBV6-2/TRBV6-3
abundance: .

CDR3nt: TGTGCCAGCAGCTTAGTGATGGGGGCGGCTTTCTTT
CDR3aa: CASSLVMGAAFF
d_gene: .
j_gene: TRBJ1-1
v_gene: TRBV11-2
abundance: .

CDR3nt: TGCAGCGTCAAGACTAGCGGTACCTACGAGCAGTACTTC
CDR3aa: CSVKTSGTYEQYF
d_gene: TRBD2
j_gene: TRBJ2-7
v_gene: TRBV29-1
abundance: .

CDR3nt: TGTGCCAGCAGCGTACTAGCGGAGGCCACAGATACGCAGTATTTT
CDR3aa: CASSVLAEATDTQYF
d_gene: TRBD2
j_gene: TRBJ2-3
v_gene: TRBV6-5
abundance: few

CDR3nt: TGTGCCAGCTCACCTACGGACAGTAGCAATCAGCCCCAGCATTTT
CDR3aa: CASSPTDSSNQPQHF
d_gene: .
j_gene: TRBJ1-5
v_gene: TRBV18
abundance: .

CDR3nt: TGTGCCAGCAGCACTCGACAGGGTAGCGAGCAGTACTTC
CDR3aa: CASSTRQGSEQYF
d_gene: TRBD1
j_gene: TRBJ2-7
v_gene: TRBV12-3/TRBV12-4
abundance: .

CDR3nt: TGCGCCAGCAGGGAACTAGCGGGAGGGACCACCGGGGAGCTGTTTTTT
CDR3aa: CASRELAGGTTGELFF
d_gene: TRBD2
j_gene: TRBJ2-2
v_gene: TRBV5-1
abundance: .

CDR3nt: TGCGCCAGCAGCCAAAAGGCAGGGGACACTGAAGCTTTCTTT
CDR3aa: CASSQKAGDTEAFF
d_gene: .
j_gene: TRBJ1-1
v_gene: TRBV4-3
abundance: .

CDR3nt: TGTGCCAGCAGCCGCCCGACTAGCGCTAGCTCCTACGAGCAGTACTTC
CDR3aa: CASSRPTSASSYEQYF
d_gene: TRBD2
j_gene: TRBJ2-7
v_gene: TRBV7-9
abundance: .

CDR3nt: TGTGCCAGCAGCTTAGAGGGGGCCATTCAGTACTTC
CDR3aa: CASSLEGAIQYF
d_gene: .
j_gene: TRBJ2-4
v_gene: TRBV11-2
abundance: .

CDR3nt: TGCGCCAGCAGTGATGAAAGGGACAGGGGGTCTACTGAAGCTTTCTTT
CDR3aa: CASSDERDRGSTEAFF
d_gene: TRBD1
j_gene: TRBJ1-1
v_gene: TRBV10-1
abundance: once

CDR3nt: TGTGCCAGCTCACCACCGGGACAGGGTAGGCCTCAAGAGACCCAGTACTTC
CDR3aa: CASSPPGQGRPQETQYF
d_gene: TRBD1
j_gene: TRBJ2-5
v_gene: TRBV18
abundance: .

CDR3nt: TGTGCCAGCAGCTTGGTGGGAGGGCGCGGTAACACCGGGGAGCTGTTTTTT
CDR3aa: CASSLVGGRGNTGELFF
d_gene: TRBD2
j_gene: TRBJ2-2
v_gene: TRBV5-4
abundance: once

CDR3nt: TGTGCCAGTAGTATTGGGGACAGCCCCTACGAGCAGTACTTC
CDR3aa: CASSIGDSPYEQYF
d_gene: TRBD1
j_gene: TRBJ2-7
v_gene: TRBV19
abundance: .

CDR3nt: TGTGCCAGCAGCTTAGCGGGGGGACAGAGCTCCTACGAGCAGTACTTC
CDR3aa: CASSLAGGQSSYEQYF
d_gene: .
j_gene: TRBJ2-7
v_gene: TRBV7-9
abundance: .

CDR3nt: TGTGCCAGCAGCCAATCGACAGGGGGCGAGCAGTACTTC
CDR3aa: CASSQSTGGEQYF
d_gene: TRBD1
j_gene: TRBJ2-7
v_gene: TRBV3-1/TRBV3-2
abundance: .

CDR3nt: TGTGCCAGCAGCCCACTAGCGGGAGGGCCGGAGACCCAGTACTTC
CDR3aa: CASSPLAGGPETQYF
d_gene: TRBD2
j_gene: TRBJ2-5
v_gene: TRBV5-8
abundance: .

CDR3nt: TGCAGCGTTGAATTCCGGGGGGGAGCTTTCTTT
CDR3aa: CSVEFRGGAFF
d_gene: .
j_gene: TRBJ1-1
v_gene: TRBV29-1
abundance: few

CDR3nt: TGTGCCAGCAGCTCAAGACAGGTCGGTGAGCAGTTCTTC
CDR3aa: CASSSRQVGEQFF
d_gene: .
j_gene: TRBJ2-1
v_gene: TRBV7-2
abundance: .

CDR3nt: TGCGCCAGCAGCCCCGGACTGCTCCTCAACTATGGCTACACCTTC
CDR3aa: CASSPGLLLNYGYTF
d_gene: .
j_gene: TRBJ1-2
v_gene: TRBV5-1
abundance: once

CDR3nt: TGTGCTAGTGGTTTACTCGACAGGGGGAATCAGCCCCAGCATTTT
CDR3aa: CASGLLDRGNQPQHF
d_gene: TRBD1
j_gene: TRBJ1-5
v_gene: TRBV12-5
abundance: .

CDR3nt: TGTGCCAGCAGCCAGGGGTCCGAACTGTTTTTT
CDR3aa: CASSQGSELFF
d_gene: .
j_gene: TRBJ1-4
v_gene: TRBV6-6
abundance: once

CDR3nt: TGTGCCAGCAGCATTCTCTTTCAGGGGTACAGGTCTGAGGCTGAAGCTTTCTTT
CDR3aa: CASSILFQGYRSEAEAFF
d_gene: .
j_gene: TRBJ1-1
v_gene: TRBV7-8
abundance: .

CDR3nt: TGTGCCAGCAGCCAAGCGTTTAGCGGAACCATTAACACCGGGGAGCTGTTTTTT
CDR3aa: CASSQAFSGTINTGELFF
d_gene: .
j_gene: TRBJ2-2
v_gene: TRBV3-1/TRBV3-2
abundance: .

CDR3nt: TGTGCCAGCAGCCTTCAGGGTTTGGGTCAGCCCCAGCATTTT
CDR3aa: CASSLQGLGQPQHF
d_gene: .
j_gene: TRBJ1-5
v_gene: TRBV7-8
abundance: .

CDR3nt: TGCGCCAGCAGCCTCGCGGGAGGGCCTTTCAATGAGCAGTTCTTC
CDR3aa: CASSLAGGPFNEQFF
d_gene: TRBD2
j_gene: TRBJ2-1
v_gene: TRBV4-3
abundance: .

CDR3nt: TGCAGTGCTAGTGGGACTAGCGGGAGGTACTCGGCTCGAGGAGAGACCCAGTACTTC
CDR3aa: CSASGTSGRYSARGETQYF
d_gene: TRBD2
j_gene: TRBJ2-5
v_gene: TRBV20-1
abundance: .

CDR3nt: TGTGCCAGCAGTTCCTACCTCCCCCTAGAGCAGTACTTC
CDR3aa: CASSSYLPLEQYF
d_gene: .
j_gene: TRBJ2-7
v_gene: TRBV27
abundance: .

CDR3nt: TGTGCCAGCAGTCCAGGGGGTTATGGGCAGCCCCAGCATTTT
CDR3aa: CASSPGGYGQPQHF
d_gene: TRBD1
j_gene: TRBJ1-5
v_gene: TRBV27
abundance: .

CDR3nt: TGCAGCGTTGACGGTAGCGGGACCCCCGGGCAGTTCTTC
CDR3aa: CSVDGSGTPGQFF
d_gene: TRBD2
j_gene: TRBJ2-1
v_gene: TRBV29-1
abundance: .

CDR3nt: TGTGCCAGCAGCCACAGGGTTCTTGACACCATATATTTT
CDR3aa: CASSHRVLDTIYF
d_gene: .
j_gene: TRBJ1-3
v_gene: TRBV14
abundance: .

CDR3nt: TGTGCCTGGAGTAGCGGGGCGACCTACGAGCAGTACTTC
CDR3aa: CAWSSGATYEQYF
d_gene: TRBD2
j_gene: TRBJ2-7
v_gene: TRBV30
abundance: .

CDR3nt: TGTGCCAGCAGTGAAGCGGGGACAGGGCGCGAGCAGTACTTC
CDR3aa: CASSEAGTGREQYF
d_gene: TRBD1
j_gene: TRBJ2-7
v_gene: TRBV6-1
abundance: .

CDR3nt: TGTGCCAGCCGGACCAGGGGGCGCGGTCAGCCCCAGCATTTT
CDR3aa: CASRTRGRGQPQHF
d_gene: TRBD1
j_gene: TRBJ1-5
v_gene: TRBV6-5
abundance: .